This T cell receptor (beta chain) was captured by sequencing in a study of blood T cell repertoires in COVID-19. Study-wide background: Donors in the United States, Italy and Spain gave samples during acute or convalescent COVID-19.

As handled by the study authors: Reference gene primer amplification yielded estimated nucleated cell counts. Here immunoSEQ multiplex PCR was the method, and the copy in TCRdb shows in-frame clones only, minus some. From that table come the V and J calls and clone size; the DNA was used to work out D and trimming. The table lists 300,000 to 400,000 clones, about 85% of them singletons. The age range of participants was 18 to 89 years, with residence in about two dozen US areas. Contact with a PCR-confirmed or clinician-diagnosed COVID-19 case occurred within 2 weeks of entry. V was clipped by 0 bases and J by 0 bases, with 7 bases between them. Germline values: CDR1 SGHRS, CDR2 YFSETQ. This CDR3 comprises 14 residues.

The TCR comes from a woman aged 25 to 45 who had been exposed to COVID-19. The sequencing input was PBMCs or T cells enriched from blood (not recorded which). V and J are TRBV5-1 and TRBJ2-7, with D possibly matching TRBD2 (6 bases). The CDR3 DNA sequence: TGCGCCAGCAGCTTGGGCGGGGCCTCCTACGAGCAGTACTTC. Translated: CASSLGGASYEQYF. Filled out from reference TRBV5-1 and TRBJ2-7, the complete variable domain reads KAGVTQTPRYLIKTRGQQVTLSCSPISGHRSVSWYQQTPGQGLQFLFEYFSETQRNKGNFPGRFSGRQFSNSRSEMNVSTLELGDSALYLCASSLGGASYEQYFGPGTRLTVT.